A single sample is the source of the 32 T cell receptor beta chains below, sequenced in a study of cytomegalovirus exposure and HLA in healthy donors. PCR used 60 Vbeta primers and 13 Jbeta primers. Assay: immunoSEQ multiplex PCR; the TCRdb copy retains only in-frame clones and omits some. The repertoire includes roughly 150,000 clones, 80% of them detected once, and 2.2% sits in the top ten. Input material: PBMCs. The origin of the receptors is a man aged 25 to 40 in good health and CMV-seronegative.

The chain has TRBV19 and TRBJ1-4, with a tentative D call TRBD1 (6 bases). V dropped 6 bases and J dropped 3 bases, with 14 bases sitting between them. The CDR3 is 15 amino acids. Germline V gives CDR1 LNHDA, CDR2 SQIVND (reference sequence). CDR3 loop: CASSPGGRANEKLFF. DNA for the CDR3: TGTGCCAGTAGCCCCGGGGGGCGAGCTAATGAAAAACTGTTTTTT.

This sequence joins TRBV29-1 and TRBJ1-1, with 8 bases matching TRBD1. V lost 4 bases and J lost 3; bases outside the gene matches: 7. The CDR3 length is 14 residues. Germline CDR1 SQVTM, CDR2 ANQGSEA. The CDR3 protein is CSVAGGAGDTEAFF. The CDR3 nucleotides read TGCAGCGTTGCAGGGGGCGCGGGCGACACTGAAGCTTTCTTT.

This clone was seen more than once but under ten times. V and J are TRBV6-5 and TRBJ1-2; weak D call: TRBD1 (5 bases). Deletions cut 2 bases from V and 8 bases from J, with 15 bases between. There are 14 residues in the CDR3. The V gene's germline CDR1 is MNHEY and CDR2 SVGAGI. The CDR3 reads CASSYMNGGEGYTF. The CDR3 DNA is TGTGCCAGCAGTTACATGAACGGGGGGGAGGGCTACACCTTC.

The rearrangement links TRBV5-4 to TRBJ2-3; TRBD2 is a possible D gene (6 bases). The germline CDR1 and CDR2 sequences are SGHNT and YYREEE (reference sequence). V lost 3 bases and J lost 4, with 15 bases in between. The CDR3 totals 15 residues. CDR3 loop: CASSWGERRSDTQYF. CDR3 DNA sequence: TGTGCCAGCAGCTGGGGGGAAAGGAGGTCAGATACGCAGTATTTT.

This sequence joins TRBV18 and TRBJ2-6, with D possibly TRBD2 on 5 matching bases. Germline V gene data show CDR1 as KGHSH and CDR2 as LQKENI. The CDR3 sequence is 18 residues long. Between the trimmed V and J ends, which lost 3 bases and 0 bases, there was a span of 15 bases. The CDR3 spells CASSPSGMRDSGANVLTF. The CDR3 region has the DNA TGTGCCAGCTCACCCTCTGGGATGAGGGACTCTGGGGCCAACGTCCTGACTTTC.

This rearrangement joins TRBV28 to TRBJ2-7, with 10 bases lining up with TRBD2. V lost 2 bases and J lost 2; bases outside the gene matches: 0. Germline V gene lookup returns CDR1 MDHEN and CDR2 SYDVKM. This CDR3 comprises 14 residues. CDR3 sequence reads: CASSLTSGTYEQYF. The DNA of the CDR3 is TGTGCCAGCAGTTTAACTAGCGGGACCTACGAGCAGTACTTC.

CDR3 nucleotide sequence: TGTGCCAGCAGCTTCACGACAGGTACAGAGACCCAGTACTTC. Translating gives CASSFTTGTETQYF. The chain has TRBV5-6 and TRBJ2-5; tentatively, D is TRBD1 (6 bases). The germline V and J ends were trimmed by 2 bases and 4 bases, with 12 bases remaining between them. This CDR3 has 14 amino acids. The germline CDR1 and CDR2 sequences are SGHDT and YYEEEE.

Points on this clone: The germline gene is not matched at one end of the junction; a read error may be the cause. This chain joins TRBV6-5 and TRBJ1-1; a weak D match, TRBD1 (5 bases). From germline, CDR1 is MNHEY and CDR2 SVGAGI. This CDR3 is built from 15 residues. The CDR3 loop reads CASSYSLQENTETFF. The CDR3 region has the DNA TGTGCCAGCAGTTACTCTTTACAGGAGAACACTGAAACTTTCTTT.

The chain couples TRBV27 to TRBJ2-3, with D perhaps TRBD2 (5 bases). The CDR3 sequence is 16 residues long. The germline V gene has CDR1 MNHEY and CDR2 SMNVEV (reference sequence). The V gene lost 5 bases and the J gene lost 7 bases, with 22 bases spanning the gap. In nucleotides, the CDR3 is TGTGCCAGCAGTGCCTTGGCGAGCGGCAAAGGGAATACGCAGTATTTT. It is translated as CASSALASGKGNTQYF.

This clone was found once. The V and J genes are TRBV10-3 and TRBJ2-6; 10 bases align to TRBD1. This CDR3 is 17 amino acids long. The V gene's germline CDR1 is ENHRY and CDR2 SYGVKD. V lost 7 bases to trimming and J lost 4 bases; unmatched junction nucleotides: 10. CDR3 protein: CAIMGQGIKSGANVLTF. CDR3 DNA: TGTGCCATCATGGGACAGGGGATCAAATCCGGGGCCAACGTCCTGACTTTC.

The CDR3 loop reads CASSLTSGAPGVETQYF. The CDR3 DNA reads as TGTGCCAGCAGCCTTACTAGCGGAGCTCCAGGAGTCGAGACCCAGTACTTC. The chain uses TRBV5-8 and TRBJ2-5, with 8 bases identical to TRBD2. The CDR3 runs to 17 residues. Germline assignment: CDR1 SGHTS and CDR2 YDEGEE. V lost 4 bases, J lost 5 bases, and 16 bases stayed unmatched.

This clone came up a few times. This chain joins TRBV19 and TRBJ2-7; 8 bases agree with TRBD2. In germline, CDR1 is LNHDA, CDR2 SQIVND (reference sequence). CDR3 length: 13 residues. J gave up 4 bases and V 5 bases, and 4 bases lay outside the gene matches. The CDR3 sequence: CASSSSGLYEQYF. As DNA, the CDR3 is TGTGCCAGTAGTTCTAGCGGGTTGTACGAGCAGTACTTC. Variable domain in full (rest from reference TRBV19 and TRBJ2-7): DGGITQSPKYLFRKEGQNVTLSCEQNLNHDAMYWYRQDPGQGLRLIYYSQIVNDFQKGDIAEGYSVSREKKESFPLTVTSAQKNPTAFYLCASSSSGLYEQYFGPGTRLTVT.

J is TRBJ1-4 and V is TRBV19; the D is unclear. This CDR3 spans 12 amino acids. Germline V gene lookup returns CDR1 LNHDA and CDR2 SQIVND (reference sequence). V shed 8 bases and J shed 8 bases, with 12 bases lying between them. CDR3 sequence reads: CASSELREKLFF. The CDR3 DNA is TGTGCCAGTTCGGAGTTGCGGGAAAAACTGTTTTTT.

The CDR3: CASTAESSPPYNEQFF. CDR3 DNA sequence: TGTGCCAGTACCGCAGAATCGTCCCCCCCCTACAATGAGCAGTTCTTC. The genes are TRBV19 and TRBJ2-1; D is unresolved. CDR3 length equals 16 residues. The germline V gene encodes CDR1 LNHDA and CDR2 SQIVND (reference sequence). V dropped 7 bases and J dropped 2 bases, with 18 bases sitting between them.

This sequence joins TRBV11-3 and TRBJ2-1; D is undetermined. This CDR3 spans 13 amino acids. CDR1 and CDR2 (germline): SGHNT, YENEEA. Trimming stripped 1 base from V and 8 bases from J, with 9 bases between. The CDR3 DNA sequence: TGTGCCAGCAGCTTAGGTAGTGTACATGAGCAGTTCTTC. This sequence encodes CASSLGSVHEQFF.

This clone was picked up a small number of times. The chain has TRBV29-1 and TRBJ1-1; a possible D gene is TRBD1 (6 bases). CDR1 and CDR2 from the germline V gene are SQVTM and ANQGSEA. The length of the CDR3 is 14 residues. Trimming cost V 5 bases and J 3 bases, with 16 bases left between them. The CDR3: CSVSRQGRYTEAFF. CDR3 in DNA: TGCAGCGTTAGTCGGCAGGGGCGTTACACTGAAGCTTTCTTT.

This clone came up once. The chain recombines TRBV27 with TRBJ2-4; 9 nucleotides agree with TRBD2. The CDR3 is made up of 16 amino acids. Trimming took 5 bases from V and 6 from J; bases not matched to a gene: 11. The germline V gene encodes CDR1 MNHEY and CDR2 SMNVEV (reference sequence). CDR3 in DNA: TGTGCCAGCAGTACCGCGCCCGGGACTAGCTCAAACATTCAGTACTTC. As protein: CASSTAPGTSSNIQYF.

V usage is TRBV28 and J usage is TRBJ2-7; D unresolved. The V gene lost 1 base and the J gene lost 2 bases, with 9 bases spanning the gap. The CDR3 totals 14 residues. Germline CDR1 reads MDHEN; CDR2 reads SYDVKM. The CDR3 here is CASSLFGRTYEQYF. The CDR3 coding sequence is TGTGCCAGCAGTTTATTTGGCAGAACCTACGAGCAGTACTTC.

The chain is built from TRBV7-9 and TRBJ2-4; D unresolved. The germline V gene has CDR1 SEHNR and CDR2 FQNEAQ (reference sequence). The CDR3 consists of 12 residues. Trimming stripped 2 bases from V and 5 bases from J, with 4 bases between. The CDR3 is CASSLLENIQYF. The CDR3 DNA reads TGTGCCAGCAGCTTATTAGAAAACATTCAGTACTTC.

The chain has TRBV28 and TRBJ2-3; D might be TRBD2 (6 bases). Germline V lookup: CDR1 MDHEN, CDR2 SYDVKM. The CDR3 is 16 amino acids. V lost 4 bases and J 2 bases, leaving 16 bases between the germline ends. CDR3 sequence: CASSYSVGGATDTQYF. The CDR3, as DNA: TGTGCCAGCAGTTACTCGGTCGGAGGGGCCACAGATACGCAGTATTTT.

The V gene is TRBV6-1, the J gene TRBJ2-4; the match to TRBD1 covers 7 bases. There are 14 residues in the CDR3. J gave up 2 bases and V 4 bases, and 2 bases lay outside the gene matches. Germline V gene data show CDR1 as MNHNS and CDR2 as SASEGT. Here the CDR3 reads CASSVQGTKNIQYF. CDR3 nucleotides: TGTGCCAGCAGTGTACAGGGGACCAAAAACATTCAGTACTTC.

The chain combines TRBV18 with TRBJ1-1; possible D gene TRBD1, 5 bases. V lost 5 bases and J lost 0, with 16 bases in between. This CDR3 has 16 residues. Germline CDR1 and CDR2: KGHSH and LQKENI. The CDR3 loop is CASSENGRDLNTEAFF. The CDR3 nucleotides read TGTGCCAGCTCAGAAAACGGCAGGGATTTGAACACTGAAGCTTTCTTT.

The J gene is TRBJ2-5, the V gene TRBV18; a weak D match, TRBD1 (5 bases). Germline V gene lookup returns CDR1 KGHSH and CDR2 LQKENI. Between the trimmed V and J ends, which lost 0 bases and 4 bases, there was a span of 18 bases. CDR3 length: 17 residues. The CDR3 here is CASSPPFRDDLVETQYF. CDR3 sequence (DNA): TGTGCCAGCTCACCACCGTTCAGGGATGACTTGGTAGAGACCCAGTACTTC.

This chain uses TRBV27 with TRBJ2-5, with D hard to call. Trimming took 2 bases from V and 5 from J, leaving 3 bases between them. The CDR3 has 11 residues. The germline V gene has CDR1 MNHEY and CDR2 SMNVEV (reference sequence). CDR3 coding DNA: TGTGCCAGCAGTTTAGGCGAGACCCAGTACTTC. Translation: CASSLGETQYF.

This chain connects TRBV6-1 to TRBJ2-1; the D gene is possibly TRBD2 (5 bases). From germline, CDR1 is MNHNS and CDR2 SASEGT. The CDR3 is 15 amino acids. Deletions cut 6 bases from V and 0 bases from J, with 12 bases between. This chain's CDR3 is CASRRPGGSYNEQFF. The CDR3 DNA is TGTGCCAGCAGGAGGCCCGGAGGCTCCTACAATGAGCAGTTCTTC.

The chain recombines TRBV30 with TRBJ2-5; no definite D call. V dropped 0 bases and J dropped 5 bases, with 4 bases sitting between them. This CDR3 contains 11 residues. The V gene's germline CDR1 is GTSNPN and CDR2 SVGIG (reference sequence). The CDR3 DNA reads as TGTGCCTGGAGTGTACAGGAGACCCAGTACTTC. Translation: CAWSVQETQYF.

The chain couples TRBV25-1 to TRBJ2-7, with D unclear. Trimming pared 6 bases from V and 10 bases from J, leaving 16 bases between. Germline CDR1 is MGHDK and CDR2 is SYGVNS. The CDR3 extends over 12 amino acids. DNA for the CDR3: TGTGCCAGCAGGGGCGTTTTATCTTATCAGTACTTC. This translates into CASRGVLSYQYF.

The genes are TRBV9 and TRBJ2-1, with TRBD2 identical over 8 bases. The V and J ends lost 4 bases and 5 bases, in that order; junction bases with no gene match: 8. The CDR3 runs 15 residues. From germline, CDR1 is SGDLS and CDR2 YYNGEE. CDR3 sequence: CASSSTGGTNNEQFF. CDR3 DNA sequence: TGTGCCAGCAGCTCCACGGGAGGGACAAACAATGAGCAGTTCTTC.

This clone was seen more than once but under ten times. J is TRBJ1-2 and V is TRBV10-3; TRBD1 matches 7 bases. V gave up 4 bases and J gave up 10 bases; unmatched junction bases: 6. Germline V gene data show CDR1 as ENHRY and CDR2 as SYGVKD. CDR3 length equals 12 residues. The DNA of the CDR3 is TGTGCCATCAGTGCGGACAGGCCCGACTACACCTTC. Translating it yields CAISADRPDYTF.

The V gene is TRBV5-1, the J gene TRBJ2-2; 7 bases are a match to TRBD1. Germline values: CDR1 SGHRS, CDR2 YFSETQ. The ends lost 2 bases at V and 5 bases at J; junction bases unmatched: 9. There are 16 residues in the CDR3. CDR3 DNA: TGCGCCAGCAGCTTCTCGACAGGGTGGCCGACCGGGGAGCTGTTTTTT. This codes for CASSFSTGWPTGELFF.

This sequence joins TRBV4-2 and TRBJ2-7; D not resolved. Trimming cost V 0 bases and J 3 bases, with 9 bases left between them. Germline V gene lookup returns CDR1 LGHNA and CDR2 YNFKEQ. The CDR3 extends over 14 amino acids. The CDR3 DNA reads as TGTGCCAGCAGCCAAGATGACGGCGGCTACGAGCAGTACTTC. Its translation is CASSQDDGGYEQYF.

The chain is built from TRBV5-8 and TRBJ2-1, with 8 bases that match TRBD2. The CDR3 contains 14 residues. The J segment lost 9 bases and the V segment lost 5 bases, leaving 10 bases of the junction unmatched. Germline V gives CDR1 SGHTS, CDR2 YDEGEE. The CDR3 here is CASRPRGGRGEQFF. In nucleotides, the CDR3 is TGTGCCAGCAGGCCCCGGGGGGGTCGTGGTGAGCAGTTCTTC.